This T cell receptor (beta chain) was sequenced in a study of blood T cells in healthy people across ages. Germline CDR1 reads MDHEN; CDR2 reads SYDVKM. This CDR3 contains 11 residues. The ends were cut back, 4 bases at V and 3 bases at J, with 4 bases in the middle. PCR was performed a second time for about 6 to 12 cycles using a sample-barcoded 5' primer and a J-beta primer mix. TCRdb ran MiXCR on the 5' RACE reads and lists one entry per CDR3 protein. Seen here are approximately 960,000 distinct CDR3 sequences, about 28% observed once, and the top ten hold roughly a tenth. These data were likewise used in another study, on T cells of mothers and their children.

The specimen sequenced was blood. The source is a middle-aged woman in good health. The rearrangement uses TRBV28 and TRBJ2-7; no firm D call. CDR3 protein: CASSSYYEQYV. CDR3 DNA: TGTGCCAGCAGTTCGTACTACGAGCAGTACGTC.